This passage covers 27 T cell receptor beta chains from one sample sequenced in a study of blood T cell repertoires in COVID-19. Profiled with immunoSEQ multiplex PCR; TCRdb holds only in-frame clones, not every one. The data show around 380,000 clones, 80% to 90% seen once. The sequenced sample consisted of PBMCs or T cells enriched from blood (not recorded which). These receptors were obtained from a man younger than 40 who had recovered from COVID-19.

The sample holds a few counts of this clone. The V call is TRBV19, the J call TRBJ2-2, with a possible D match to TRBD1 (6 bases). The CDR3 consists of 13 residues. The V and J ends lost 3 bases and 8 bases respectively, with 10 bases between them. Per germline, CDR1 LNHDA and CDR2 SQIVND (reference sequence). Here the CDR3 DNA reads TGTGCCAGTAGTATTACAGGGCTAGGGGAGCTGTTTTTT. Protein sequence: CASSITGLGELFF.

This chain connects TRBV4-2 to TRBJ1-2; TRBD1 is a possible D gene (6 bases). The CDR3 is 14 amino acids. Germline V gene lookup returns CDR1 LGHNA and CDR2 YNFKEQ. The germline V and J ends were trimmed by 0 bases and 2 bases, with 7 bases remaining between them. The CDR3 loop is CASSQEGHNYGYTF. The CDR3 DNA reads TGTGCCAGCAGCCAAGAGGGACACAACTATGGCTACACCTTC.

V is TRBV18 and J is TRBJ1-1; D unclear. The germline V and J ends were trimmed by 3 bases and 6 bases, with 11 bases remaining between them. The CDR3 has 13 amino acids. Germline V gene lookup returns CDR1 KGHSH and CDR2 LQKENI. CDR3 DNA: TGTGCCAGCTCACCTACCCGGGGATCTGAAGCTTTCTTT. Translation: CASSPTRGSEAFF.

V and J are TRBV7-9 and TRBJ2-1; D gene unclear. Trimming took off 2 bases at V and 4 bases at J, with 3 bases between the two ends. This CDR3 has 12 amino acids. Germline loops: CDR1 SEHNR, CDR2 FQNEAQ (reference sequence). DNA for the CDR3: TGTGCCAGCAGCTTACCGTACAATGAGCAGTTCTTC. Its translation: CASSLPYNEQFF.

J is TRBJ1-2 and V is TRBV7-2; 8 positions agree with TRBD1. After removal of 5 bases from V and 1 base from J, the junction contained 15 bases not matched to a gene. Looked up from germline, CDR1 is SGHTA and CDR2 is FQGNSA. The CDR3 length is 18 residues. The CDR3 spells CASSPRPGQEGFNYGYTF. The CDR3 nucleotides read TGTGCCAGCAGCCCACGTCCGGGACAGGAGGGCTTTAACTATGGCTACACCTTC.

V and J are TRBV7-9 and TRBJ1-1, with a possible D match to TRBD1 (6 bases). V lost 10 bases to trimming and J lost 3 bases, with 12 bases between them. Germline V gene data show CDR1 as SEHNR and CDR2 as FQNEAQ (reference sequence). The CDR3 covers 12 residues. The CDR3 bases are TGTGCCATTTCTCACAGGGACACTGAAGCTTTCTTT. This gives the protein CAISHRDTEAFF.

The CDR3 reads CASSPTGQSNSPLHF. CDR3 DNA: TGTGCCAGCTCACCGACGGGACAGTCCAATTCACCCCTCCACTTT. J is TRBJ1-6 and V is TRBV18, with TRBD1 matching 7 bases. From germline, CDR1 is KGHSH and CDR2 LQKENI. CDR3 length: 15 residues. V lost 3 bases, J lost 7 bases, and 6 bases stayed unmatched.

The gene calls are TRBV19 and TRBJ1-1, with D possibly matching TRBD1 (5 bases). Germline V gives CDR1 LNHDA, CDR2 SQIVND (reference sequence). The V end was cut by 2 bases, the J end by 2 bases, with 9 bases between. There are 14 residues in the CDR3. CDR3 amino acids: CASSIIRGNTEAFF. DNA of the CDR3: TGTGCCAGTAGTATAATTAGGGGCAACACTGAAGCTTTCTTT.

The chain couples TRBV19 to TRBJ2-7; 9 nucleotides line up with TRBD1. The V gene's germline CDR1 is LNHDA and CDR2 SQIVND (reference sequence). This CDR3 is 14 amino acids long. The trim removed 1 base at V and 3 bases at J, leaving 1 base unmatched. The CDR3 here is CASSIGTGVYEQYF. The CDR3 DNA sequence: TGTGCCAGTAGTATAGGGACAGGGGTCTACGAGCAGTACTTC. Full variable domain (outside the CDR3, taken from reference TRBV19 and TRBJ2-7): DGGITQSPKYLFRKEGQNVTLSCEQNLNHDAMYWYRQDPGQGLRLIYYSQIVNDFQKGDIAEGYSVSREKKESFPLTVTSAQKNPTAFYLCASSIGTGVYEQYFGPGTRLTVT.

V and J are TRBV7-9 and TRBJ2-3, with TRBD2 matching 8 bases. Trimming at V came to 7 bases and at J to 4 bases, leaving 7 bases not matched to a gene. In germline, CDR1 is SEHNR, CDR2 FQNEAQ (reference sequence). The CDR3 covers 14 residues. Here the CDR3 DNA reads TGTGCCAGCACCGGGGGGGTCTCCCCAGATACGCAGTATTTT. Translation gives CASTGGVSPDTQYF.

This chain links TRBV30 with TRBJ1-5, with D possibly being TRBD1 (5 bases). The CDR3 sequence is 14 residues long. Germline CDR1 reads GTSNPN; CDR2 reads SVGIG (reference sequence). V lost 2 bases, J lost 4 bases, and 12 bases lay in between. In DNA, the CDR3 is TGTGCCTGGAGTAATCCGGGGGGGAATCAGCCCCAGCATTTT. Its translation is CAWSNPGGNQPQHF.

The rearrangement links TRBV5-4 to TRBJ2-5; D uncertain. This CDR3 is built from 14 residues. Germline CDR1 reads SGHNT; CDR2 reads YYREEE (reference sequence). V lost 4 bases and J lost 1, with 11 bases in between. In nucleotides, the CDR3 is TGTGCCAGCAGCCAAGACTCCTTCCAAGAGACCCAGTACTTC. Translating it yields CASSQDSFQETQYF. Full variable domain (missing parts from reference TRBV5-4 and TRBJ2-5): ETGVTQSPTHLIKTRGQQVTLRCSSQSGHNTVSWYQQALGQGPQFIFQYYREEENGRGNFPPRFSGLQFPNYSSELNVNALELDDSALYLCASSQDSFQETQYFGPGTRLLVL.

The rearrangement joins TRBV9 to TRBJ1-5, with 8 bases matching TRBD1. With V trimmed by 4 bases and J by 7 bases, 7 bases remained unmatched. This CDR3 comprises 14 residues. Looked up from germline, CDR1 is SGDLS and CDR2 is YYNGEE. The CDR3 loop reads CASSLDRVGQPQHF. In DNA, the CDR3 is TGTGCCAGCAGCCTGGACAGGGTAGGGCAGCCCCAGCATTTT.

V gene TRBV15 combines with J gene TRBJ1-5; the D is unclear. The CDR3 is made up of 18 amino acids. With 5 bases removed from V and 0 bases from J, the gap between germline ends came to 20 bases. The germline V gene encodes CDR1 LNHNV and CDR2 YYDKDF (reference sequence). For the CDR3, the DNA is TGTGCCACCAGCCTGGAGGTTCTTTTAGGCTATAGCAATCAGCCCCAGCATTTT. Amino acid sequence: CATSLEVLLGYSNQPQHF.

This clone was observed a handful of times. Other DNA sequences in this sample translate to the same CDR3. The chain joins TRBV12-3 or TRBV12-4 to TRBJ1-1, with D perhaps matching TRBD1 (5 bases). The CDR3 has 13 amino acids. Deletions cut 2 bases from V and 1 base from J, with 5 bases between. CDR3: CASSLQGNTEAFF. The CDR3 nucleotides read TGTGCCAGCAGTTTACAGGGGAACACTGAAGCTTTCTTT.

This CDR3 is CASIGADRSYGYTF. The DNA for the CDR3 is TGTGCCAGTATTGGGGCCGACAGGTCGTATGGCTACACCTTC. The chain combines TRBV19 with TRBJ1-2; maybe TRBD1 (6 bases). V shed 7 bases and J shed 5 bases, with 17 bases lying between them. CDR1 and CDR2 from the germline V gene are LNHDA and SQIVND (reference sequence). The CDR3 sequence is 14 residues long. Full variable domain (outside the CDR3, taken from reference TRBV19 and TRBJ1-2): DGGITQSPKYLFRKEGQNVTLSCEQNLNHDAMYWYRQDPGQGLRLIYYSQIVNDFQKGDIAEGYSVSREKKESFPLTVTSAQKNPTAFYLCASIGADRSYGYTFGSGTRLTVV.

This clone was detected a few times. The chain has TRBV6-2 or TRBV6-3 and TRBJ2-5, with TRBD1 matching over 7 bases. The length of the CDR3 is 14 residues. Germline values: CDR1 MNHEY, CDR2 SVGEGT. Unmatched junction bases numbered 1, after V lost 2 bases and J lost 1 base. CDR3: CASSYGTVQETQYF. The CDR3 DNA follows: TGTGCCAGCAGTTACGGGACAGTCCAAGAGACCCAGTACTTC.

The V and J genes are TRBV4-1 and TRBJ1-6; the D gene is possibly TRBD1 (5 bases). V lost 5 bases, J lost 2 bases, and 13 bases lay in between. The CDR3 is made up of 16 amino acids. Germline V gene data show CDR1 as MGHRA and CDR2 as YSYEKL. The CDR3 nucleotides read TGCGCCAGCAGCGTAGGGGCGGACCCCTATAATTCACCCCTCCACTTT. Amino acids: CASSVGADPYNSPLHF.

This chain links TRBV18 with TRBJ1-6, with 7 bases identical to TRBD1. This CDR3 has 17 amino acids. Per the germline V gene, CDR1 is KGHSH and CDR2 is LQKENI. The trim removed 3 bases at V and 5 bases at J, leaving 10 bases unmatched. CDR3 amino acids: CASSPLYDRENNSPLHF. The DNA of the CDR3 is TGTGCCAGCTCACCCCTTTACGACAGGGAGAATAATTCACCCCTCCACTTT.

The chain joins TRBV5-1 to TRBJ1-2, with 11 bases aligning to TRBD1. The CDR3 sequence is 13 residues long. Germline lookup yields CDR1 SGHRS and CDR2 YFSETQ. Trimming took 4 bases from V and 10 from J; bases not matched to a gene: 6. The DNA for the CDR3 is TGCGCCAGCAGCCATCGGACAGGGGGCGACTACACCTTC. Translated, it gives CASSHRTGGDYTF.

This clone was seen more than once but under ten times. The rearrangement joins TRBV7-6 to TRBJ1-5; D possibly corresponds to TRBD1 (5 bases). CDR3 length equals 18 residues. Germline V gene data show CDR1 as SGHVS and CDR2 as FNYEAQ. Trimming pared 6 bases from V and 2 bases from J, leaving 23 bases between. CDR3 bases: TGTGCCAGCAGTCCAAGTCTCAGGGTAGTCCCTCGCAATCAGCCCCAGCATTTT. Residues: CASSPSLRVVPRNQPQHF.

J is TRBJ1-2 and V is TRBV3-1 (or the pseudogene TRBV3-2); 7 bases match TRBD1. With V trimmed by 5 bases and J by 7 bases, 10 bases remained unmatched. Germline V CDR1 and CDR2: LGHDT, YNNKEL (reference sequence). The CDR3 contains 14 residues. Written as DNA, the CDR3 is TGTGCCAGCAGCAAGGCAGGACAGGTGATTGGCTACACCTTC. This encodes CASSKAGQVIGYTF.

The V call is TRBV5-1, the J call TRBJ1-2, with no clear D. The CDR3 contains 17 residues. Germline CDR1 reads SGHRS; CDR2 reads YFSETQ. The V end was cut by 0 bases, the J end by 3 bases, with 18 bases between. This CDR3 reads CASSLVIMGSPYYGYTF. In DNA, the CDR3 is TGCGCCAGCAGCTTGGTGATTATGGGCAGTCCCTACTATGGCTACACCTTC.

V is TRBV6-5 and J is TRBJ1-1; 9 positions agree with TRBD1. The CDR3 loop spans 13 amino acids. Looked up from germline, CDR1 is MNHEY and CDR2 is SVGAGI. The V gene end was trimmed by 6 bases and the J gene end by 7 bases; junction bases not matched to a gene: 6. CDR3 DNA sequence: TGTGCCAGCAGGGGCGGGACAGGGTTTGAAGCTTTCTTT. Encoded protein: CASRGGTGFEAFF.

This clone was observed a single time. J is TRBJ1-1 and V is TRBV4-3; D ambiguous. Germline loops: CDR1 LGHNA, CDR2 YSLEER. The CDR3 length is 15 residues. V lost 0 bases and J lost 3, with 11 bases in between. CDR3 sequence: CASSQERAGYTEAFF. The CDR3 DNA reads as TGCGCCAGCAGCCAAGAAAGGGCGGGTTACACTGAAGCTTTCTTT.

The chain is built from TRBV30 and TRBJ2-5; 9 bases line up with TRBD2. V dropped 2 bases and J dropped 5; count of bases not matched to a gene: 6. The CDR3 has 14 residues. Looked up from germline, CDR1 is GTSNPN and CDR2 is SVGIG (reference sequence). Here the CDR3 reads CAWSLGLAGETQYF. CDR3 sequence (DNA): TGTGCCTGGAGTTTAGGGCTAGCGGGGGAGACCCAGTACTTC.

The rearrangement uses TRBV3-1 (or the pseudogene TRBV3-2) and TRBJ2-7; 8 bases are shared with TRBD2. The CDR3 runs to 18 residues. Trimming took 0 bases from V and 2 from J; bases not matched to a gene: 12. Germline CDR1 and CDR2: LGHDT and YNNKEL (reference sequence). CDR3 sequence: CASSQDLGASGFTYEQYF. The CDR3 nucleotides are TGTGCCAGCAGCCAAGATCTTGGGGCTAGCGGGTTTACCTACGAGCAGTACTTC.